This entry features one T cell receptor (beta chain) sequence. The antigen is not known. The V and J ends lost 5 bases and 5 bases, in that order; junction bases with no gene match: 10. This CDR3 comprises 15 residues. CDR1 is LNHNV, CDR2 YYDKDF, per germline (reference sequence). The table came from immunoSEQ multiplex PCR; TCRdb's copy has only in-frame clones and leaves some out. This table holds more than 8,000 clones, around 82% found once. The record originates from a study of neoadjuvant nivolumab and ipilimumab in lung cancer. Findings and limits, study-wide: TCR receptors were sequenced in few samples. Only two of four nivolumab-treated tumors gained richness and clonality by surgery. Pathologic regression was not significantly tied to TCR clonality. Pretherapy blood TCR richness correlated positively with resected tumor richness.

Material: peripheral blood, obtained before neoadjuvant nivolumab, alone or with ipilimumab. The chain joins TRBV15 to TRBJ2-7; TRBD1 aligns across 9 bases. The receptor was derived from an adult with non-small cell lung cancer. DNA for the CDR3: TGTGCCACCAGCGGCCGGGACAGGGTAAAGGACGAGCAGTACTTC. This sequence encodes CATSGRDRVKDEQYF.